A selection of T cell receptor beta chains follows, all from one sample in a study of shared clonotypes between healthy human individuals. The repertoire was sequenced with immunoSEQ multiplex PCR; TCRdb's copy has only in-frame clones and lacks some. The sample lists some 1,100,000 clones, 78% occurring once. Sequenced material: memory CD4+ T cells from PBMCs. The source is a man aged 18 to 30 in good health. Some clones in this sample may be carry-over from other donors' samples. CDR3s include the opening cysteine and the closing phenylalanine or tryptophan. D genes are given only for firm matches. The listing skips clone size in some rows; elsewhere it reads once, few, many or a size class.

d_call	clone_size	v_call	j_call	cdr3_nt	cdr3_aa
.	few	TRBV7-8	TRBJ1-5	TGTGCCAGCAGCCGAGGCGTTTGGTCAGGGGATTCCAATCAGCCCCAGCATTTT	CASSRGVWSGDSNQPQHF
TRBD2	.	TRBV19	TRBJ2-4	TGTGCCAGTAGCGGGGTGGGCCCCGGGACTAGCGGGTCATTGGCCAAAAACATTCAGTACTTC	CASSGVGPGTSGSLAKNIQYF
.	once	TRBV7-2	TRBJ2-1	TGTGCCAGCAGCTGGCGGAGGGCAGGCTACAATGAGCAGTTCTTC	CASSWRRAGYNEQFF
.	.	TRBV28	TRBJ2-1	TGTGCCAGCAGTTCGACGGTTACAAGAATCGGTTACAATGAGCAGTTCTTC	CASSSTVTRIGYNEQFF
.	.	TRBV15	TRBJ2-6	TGTGCCACCAGCGGACGGCACTCTGGGGCCAACGTCCTGACTTTC	CATSGRHSGANVLTF
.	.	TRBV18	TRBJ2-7	TGTGCCAGCTCACCAGGAGCGGGTGGAGGTTACGAGCAGTACTTC	CASSPGAGGGYEQYF
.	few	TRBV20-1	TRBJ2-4	TGCAGTGCCACCCCCCAAAACATTCAGTACTTC	CSATPQNIQYF
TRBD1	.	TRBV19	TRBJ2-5	TGTGCCAGTAGTAAACAGGGGATCCGTCTAAAAGAGACCCAGTACTTC	CASSKQGIRLKETQYF
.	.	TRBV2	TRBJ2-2	TGTGCCAGCAGTGAAGCTGACTTTGGGGGTTCCGGGGAGCTGTTTTTT	CASSEADFGGSGELFF
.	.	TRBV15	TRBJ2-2	TGTGCCACCAGCAGAGATTACGGGGGTGCGAACACCGGGGAGCTGTTTTTT	CATSRDYGGANTGELFF
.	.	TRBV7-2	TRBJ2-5	TGTGCCAGCAGCTTAACCAGGGACGAGACCCAGTACTTC	CASSLTRDETQYF
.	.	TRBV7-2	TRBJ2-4	TGTGCCAGCAGCTTAGGGCAGAGACAGAACTTC	CASSLGQRQNF
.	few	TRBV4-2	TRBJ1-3	TGTGCCAGCAGCCAAGGGGGTGGGGGCAGTTCTGGAAACACCATATATTTT	CASSQGGGGSSGNTIYF
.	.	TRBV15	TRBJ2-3	TGTGCCACCAGCAGATCCACGGACCGGCAGGGAGATACGCAGTATTTT	CATSRSTDRQGDTQYF
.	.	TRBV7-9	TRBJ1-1	TGTGCCAGCAGCTTAGCTGGGGATTTGGAATTT	CASSLAGDLEF
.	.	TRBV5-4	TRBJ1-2	TGTGCCAGCAGCCGAAGCCTGGACAGATCGACGTATGGCTACACCTTC	CASSRSLDRSTYGYTF
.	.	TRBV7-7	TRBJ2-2	TGTGCCAGCAGCCACGGGCTAGCGAACACGAACACCGGGGAGCTGTTTTTT	CASSHGLANTNTGELFF
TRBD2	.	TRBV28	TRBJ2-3	TGTGCCAGCACCGTCGGGGGGGGACACTTCACAGATACGCAGTATTTT	CASTVGGGHFTDTQYF
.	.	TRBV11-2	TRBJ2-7	TGTGCCAGCAGCTCCCTACGACAGGTAGGGGCGAACGAGCAGTACTTC	CASSSLRQVGANEQYF
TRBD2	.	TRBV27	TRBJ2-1	TGTGCCAGCAGTTTAAGACTAGCGGGAGACAATGAGCAGTTCTTC	CASSLRLAGDNEQFF
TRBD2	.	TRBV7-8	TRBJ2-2	TGTGCCAGCAGCCGACGACTTACTAGCGTTTCCGGGGAGCTGTTTTTT	CASSRRLTSVSGELFF
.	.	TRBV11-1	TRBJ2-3	TGTGCCAGCAGCTTGGTAGGATCCGTTGATACGCAGTATTTT	CASSLVGSVDTQYF
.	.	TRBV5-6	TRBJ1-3	TGTGCCAGCAGCTTAACAGGGAACTCTGGAAACACCATATATTTT	CASSLTGNSGNTIYF
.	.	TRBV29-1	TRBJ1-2	TGCAGCGTTGAGGGCAGGGATTATGATGGCTACACCTTC	CSVEGRDYDGYTF
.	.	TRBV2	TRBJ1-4	TGTGCCAGCAGTGACGGGAGGGCAGCCAGTGAAAAACTGTTTTTT	CASSDGRAASEKLFF
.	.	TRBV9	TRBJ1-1	TGTGCCAGCAGCGTAGCTCGGGGGGACACTGAAGCTTTCTTT	CASSVARGDTEAFF
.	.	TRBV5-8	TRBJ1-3	TGTGCCAGCAGCCGGGACTTTGTCGGCTCTGGAAACACCATATATTTT	CASSRDFVGSGNTIYF
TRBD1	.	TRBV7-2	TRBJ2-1	TGTGCCAGCAGCCACAGGGGTCTTAACAATGAGCAGTTCTTC	CASSHRGLNNEQFF
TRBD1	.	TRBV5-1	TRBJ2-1	TGCGCCAGCAGCGATGGGACAGGGGGGTCATTTGAGCAGTTCTTC	CASSDGTGGSFEQFF
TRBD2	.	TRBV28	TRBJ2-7	TGTGCCAGCAGTCCACCCCTAGCGGGAGTTAGGTACGAGCAGTACTTC	CASSPPLAGVRYEQYF
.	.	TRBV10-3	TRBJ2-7	TGTGCCATCAGTGAGTCTGGAAACTACGAGCAGTACTTC	CAISESGNYEQYF
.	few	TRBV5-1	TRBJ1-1	TGCGCCAGCGCAAGAGGGGGTGAAGCTTTCTTT	CASARGGEAFF
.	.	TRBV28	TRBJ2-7	TGTGCCAGCAGTGGGACTGCTTACGAGCAGTACTTC	CASSGTAYEQYF
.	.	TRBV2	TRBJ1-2	TGTGCCAGCCCTGGTGGTTGGGCTAACTATGGCTACACCTTC	CASPGGWANYGYTF
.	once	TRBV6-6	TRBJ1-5	TGTGCCAGCAGTACGGACCTCGGAGGTCAGCCCCAGCATTTT	CASSTDLGGQPQHF
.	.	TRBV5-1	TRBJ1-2	TGCGCCAGCAGCTTAGCTGTTTCAGGCTATGGCTACACCTTC	CASSLAVSGYGYTF
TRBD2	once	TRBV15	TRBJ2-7	TGTGCCACCAGCAGAGAGCCGCGGGAGGCATCCTACGAGCAGTACTTC	CATSREPREASYEQYF
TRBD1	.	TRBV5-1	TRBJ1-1	TGCGCCAGCAGCTACGGGACAGGGGGCCTTGAAGCTTTCTTT	CASSYGTGGLEAFF
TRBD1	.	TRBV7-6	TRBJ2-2	TGTGCCAGCAGCTTAACAGGGGGTTCAGAAACCGGGGAGCTGTTTTTT	CASSLTGGSETGELFF
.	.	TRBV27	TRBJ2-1	TGTGCCAGCAGTCCATCATGGGACCACCGGGGTGAGCAGTTCTTC	CASSPSWDHRGEQFF
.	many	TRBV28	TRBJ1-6	TGTGCCAGCAGGGAACAGGGAACCTATAATTCACCCCTCCACTTT	CASREQGTYNSPLHF
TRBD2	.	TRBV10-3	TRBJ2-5	TGTGCCATCAGCGCCGATTCTAGCGGAGGGGAGACCCAGTACTTC	CAISADSSGGETQYF
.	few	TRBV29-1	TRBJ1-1	TGCAGCGGCACAAGGGGGGACACTGAAGCTTTCTTT	CSGTRGDTEAFF
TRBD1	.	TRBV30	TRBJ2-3	TGTGCCTGGGGGACAGGGAAGGATACGCAGTATTTT	CAWGTGKDTQYF
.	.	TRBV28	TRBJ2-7	TGTGCCAGCAGTCCACTTGAGACAGGTTGGTCCTACGAGCAGTACTTC	CASSPLETGWSYEQYF
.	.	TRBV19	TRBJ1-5	TGTGCCAGTAAGAACCCGGCGCCTTCGAATCAGCCCCAGCATTTT	CASKNPAPSNQPQHF
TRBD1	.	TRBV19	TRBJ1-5	TGTGCCAGTATCCGACAGGGGGGAGGTAGCAATCAGCCCCAGCATTTT	CASIRQGGGSNQPQHF
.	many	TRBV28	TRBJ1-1	TGTGCCAGCACGGGGAATAGAGGGAACACTGAAGCTTTCTTT	CASTGNRGNTEAFF
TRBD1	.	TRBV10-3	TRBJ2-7	TGTGCCATCATGGGACAGGGGGTTAATAAGCAGTACTTC	CAIMGQGVNKQYF
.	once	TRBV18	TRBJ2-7	TGTGCCAGCTCACGGGGGGTGCCGACCTACGAGCAGTACTTC	CASSRGVPTYEQYF
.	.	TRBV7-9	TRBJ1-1	TGTGCCAGCAGCCCGCCCCTTGGGGGGAGGACTGAAGCTTTCTTT	CASSPPLGGRTEAFF
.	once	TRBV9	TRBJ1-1	TGTGCCAGCAGCCGTGGGGTCAGCGCTAACACTGAAGCTTTCTTT	CASSRGVSANTEAFF
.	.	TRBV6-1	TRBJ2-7	TGTGCCAGCAGTGAAGCTAGGACCCCTAGCTCCTACGAGCAGTACTTC	CASSEARTPSSYEQYF
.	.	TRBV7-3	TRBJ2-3	TGTGCCAGCAGCTTTTCCGCTTCGGATACGCAGTATTTT	CASSFSASDTQYF
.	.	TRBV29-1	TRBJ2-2	TGCAGCGTCCGCTCAAAGGGGAGGACGGCCGGGGAGCTGTTTTTT	CSVRSKGRTAGELFF
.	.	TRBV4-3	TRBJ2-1	TGCGCCAGCAGCCTAGACTCGACTGGATACAATGAGCAGTTCTTC	CASSLDSTGYNEQFF
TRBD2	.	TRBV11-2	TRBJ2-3	TGTGCCAGCAGCTTAGCCCAGACTAGCGGGAGGGTGAGAGATACGCAGTATTTT	CASSLAQTSGRVRDTQYF
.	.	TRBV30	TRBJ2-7	TGTGCCTGGAGTACCTACGACGAGCAGTACTTC	CAWSTYDEQYF
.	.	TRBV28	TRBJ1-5	TGTGCCAGCAGACCGAGGGGTTTGGGTCAGCCCCAGCATTTT	CASRPRGLGQPQHF
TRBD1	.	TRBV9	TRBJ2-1	TGTGCCAGCAGCACGACGACAGGGTTCCACAATGAGCAGTTCTTC	CASSTTTGFHNEQFF